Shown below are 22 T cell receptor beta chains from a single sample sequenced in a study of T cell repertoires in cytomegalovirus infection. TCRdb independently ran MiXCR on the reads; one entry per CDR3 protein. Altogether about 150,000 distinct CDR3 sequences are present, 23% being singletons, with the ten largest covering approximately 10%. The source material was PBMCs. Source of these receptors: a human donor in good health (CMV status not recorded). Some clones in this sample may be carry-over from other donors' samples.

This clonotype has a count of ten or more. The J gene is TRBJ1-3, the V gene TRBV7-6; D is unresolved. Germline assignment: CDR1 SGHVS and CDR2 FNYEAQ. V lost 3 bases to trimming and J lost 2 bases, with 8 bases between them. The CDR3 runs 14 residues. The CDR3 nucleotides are TGTGCCAGCAGCTTGGGGAACGCTGGAAACACCATATATTTT. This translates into CASSLGNAGNTIYF. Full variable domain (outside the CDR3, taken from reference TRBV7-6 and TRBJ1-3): GAGVSQSPRYKVTKRGQDVALRCDPISGHVSLYWYRQALGQGPEFLTYFNYEAQQDKSGLPNDRFSAERPEGSISTLTIQRTEQRDSAMYRCASSLGNAGNTIYFGEGSWLTVV.

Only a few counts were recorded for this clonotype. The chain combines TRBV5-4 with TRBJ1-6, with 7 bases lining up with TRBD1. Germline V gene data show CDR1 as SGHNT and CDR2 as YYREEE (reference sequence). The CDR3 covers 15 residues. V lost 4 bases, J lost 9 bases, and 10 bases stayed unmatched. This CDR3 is CASSSRDSPISPLHF. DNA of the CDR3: TGTGCCAGCAGCAGCCGGGACAGCCCAATTTCACCCCTCCACTTT.

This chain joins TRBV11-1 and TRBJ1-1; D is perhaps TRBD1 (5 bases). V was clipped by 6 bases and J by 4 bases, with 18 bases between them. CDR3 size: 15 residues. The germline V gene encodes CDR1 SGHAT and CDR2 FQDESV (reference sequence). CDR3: CASRSQRDGSTEAFF. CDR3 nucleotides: TGTGCCAGCAGGAGCCAACGGGACGGAAGCACTGAAGCTTTCTTT.

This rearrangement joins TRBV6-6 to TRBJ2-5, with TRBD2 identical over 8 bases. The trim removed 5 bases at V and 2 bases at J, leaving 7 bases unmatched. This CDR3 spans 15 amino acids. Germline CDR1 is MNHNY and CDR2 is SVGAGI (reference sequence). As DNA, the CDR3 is TGTGCCAGCAGTCCTCATACTAGCGGACAAGAGACCCAGTACTTC. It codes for CASSPHTSGQETQYF.

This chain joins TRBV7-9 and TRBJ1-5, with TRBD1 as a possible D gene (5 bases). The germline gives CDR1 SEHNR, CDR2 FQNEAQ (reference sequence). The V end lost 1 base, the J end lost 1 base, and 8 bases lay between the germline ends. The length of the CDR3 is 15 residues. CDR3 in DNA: TGTGCCAGCAGCTTAGGGGACGCGAGCAATCAGCCCCAGCATTTT. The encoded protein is CASSLGDASNQPQHF.

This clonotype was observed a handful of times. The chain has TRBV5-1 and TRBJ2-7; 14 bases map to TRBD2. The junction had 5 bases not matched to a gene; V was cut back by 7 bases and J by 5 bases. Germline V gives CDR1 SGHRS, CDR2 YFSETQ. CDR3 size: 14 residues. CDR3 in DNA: TGCGCCAGCGCGACTAGCGGGGGGGTCCACGAGCAGTACTTC. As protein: CASATSGGVHEQYF.

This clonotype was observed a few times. The CDR3 DNA follows: TGTGCCAGCGTTGCGGGGAGGTACGAGACCCAGTACTTC. This sequence encodes CASVAGRYETQYF. The rearrangement joins TRBV2 to TRBJ2-5; TRBD2 might be the D (6 bases). V was trimmed by 8 bases and J by 5 bases, leaving 15 bases between them. Germline loops: CDR1 SNHLY, CDR2 FYNNEI. The CDR3 runs 13 residues. The full variable domain, rest sourced from reference TRBV2 and TRBJ2-5, is EPEVTQTPSHQVTQMGQEVILRCVPISNHLYFYWYRQILGQKVEFLVSFYNNEISEKSEIFDDQFSVERPDGSNFTLKIRSTKLEDSAMYFCASVAGRYETQYFGPGTRLLVL.

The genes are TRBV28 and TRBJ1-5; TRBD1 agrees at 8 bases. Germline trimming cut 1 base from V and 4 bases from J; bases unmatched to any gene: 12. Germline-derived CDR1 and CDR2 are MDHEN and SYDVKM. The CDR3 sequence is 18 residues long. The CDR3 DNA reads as TGTGCCAGCAGTTTATCCAGCAGGGGGCGCGCGGGGAATCAGCCCCAGCATTTT. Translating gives CASSLSSRGRAGNQPQHF.

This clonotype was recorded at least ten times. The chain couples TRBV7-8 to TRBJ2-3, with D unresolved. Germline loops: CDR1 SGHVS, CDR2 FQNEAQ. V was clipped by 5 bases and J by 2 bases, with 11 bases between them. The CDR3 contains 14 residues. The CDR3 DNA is TGTGCCAGCAGCACCGGTTCCCTCACAGATACGCAGTATTTT. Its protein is CASSTGSLTDTQYF.

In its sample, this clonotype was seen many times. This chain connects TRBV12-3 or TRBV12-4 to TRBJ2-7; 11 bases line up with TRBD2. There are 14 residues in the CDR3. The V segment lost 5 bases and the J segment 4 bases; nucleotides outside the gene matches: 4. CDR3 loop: CASSGTSGLYEQYF. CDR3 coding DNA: TGTGCCAGCAGTGGGACTAGCGGCCTTTACGAGCAGTACTTC.

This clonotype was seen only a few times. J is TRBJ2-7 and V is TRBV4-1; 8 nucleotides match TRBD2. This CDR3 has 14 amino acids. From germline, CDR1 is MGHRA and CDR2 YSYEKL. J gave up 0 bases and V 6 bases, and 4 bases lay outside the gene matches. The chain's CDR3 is CASSPTSVSYEQYF. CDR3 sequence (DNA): TGCGCCAGCAGTCCGACTAGCGTCTCCTACGAGCAGTACTTC.

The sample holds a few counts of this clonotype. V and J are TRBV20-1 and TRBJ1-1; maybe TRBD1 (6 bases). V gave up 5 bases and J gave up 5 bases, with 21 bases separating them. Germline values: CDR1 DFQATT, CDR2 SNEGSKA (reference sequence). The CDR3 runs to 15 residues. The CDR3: CSAPLKQGIVTEAFF. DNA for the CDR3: TGCAGTGCTCCTCTCAAACAGGGAATCGTGACTGAAGCTTTCTTT.

Here the CDR3 reads CAVKSSYEQYF. CDR3 sequence (DNA): TGTGCCGTAAAGTCCTCCTACGAGCAGTACTTC. The V gene is TRBV10-3, the J gene TRBJ2-7, with D unclear. The V gene lost 11 bases and the J gene lost 0 bases, with 8 bases spanning the gap. The CDR3 contains 11 residues. Germline CDR1 and CDR2: ENHRY and SYGVKD.

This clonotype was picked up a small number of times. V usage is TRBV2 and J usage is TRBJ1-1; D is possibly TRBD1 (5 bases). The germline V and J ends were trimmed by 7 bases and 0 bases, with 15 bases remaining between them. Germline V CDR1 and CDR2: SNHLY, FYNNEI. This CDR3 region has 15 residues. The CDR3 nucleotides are TGTGCCAGCACTGGGGCGGGGGGTATGAACACTGAAGCTTTCTTT. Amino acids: CASTGAGGMNTEAFF. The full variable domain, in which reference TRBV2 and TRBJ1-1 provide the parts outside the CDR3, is EPEVTQTPSHQVTQMGQEVILRCVPISNHLYFYWYRQILGQKVEFLVSFYNNEISEKSEIFDDQFSVERPDGSNFTLKIRSTKLEDSAMYFCASTGAGGMNTEAFFGQGTRLTVV.

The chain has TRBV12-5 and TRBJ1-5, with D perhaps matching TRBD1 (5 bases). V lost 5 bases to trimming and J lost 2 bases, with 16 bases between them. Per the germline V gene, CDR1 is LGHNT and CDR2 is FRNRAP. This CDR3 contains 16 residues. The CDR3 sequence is CASGPAGPGGNQPQHF. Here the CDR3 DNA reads TGTGCTAGTGGTCCAGCGGGCCCGGGGGGCAATCAGCCCCAGCATTTT. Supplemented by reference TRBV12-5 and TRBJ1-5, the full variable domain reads DARVTQTPRHKVTEMGQEVTMRCQPILGHNTVFWYRQTMMQGLELLAYFRNRAPLDDSGMPKDRFSAEMPDATLATLKIQPSEPRDSAVYFCASGPAGPGGNQPQHFGDGTRLSIL.

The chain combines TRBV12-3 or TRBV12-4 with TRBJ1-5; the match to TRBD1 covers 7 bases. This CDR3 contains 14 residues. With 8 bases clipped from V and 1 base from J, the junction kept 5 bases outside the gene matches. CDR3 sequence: CASAQGGSNQPQHF. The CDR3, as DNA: TGTGCCAGCGCCCAAGGGGGCAGCAATCAGCCCCAGCATTTT.

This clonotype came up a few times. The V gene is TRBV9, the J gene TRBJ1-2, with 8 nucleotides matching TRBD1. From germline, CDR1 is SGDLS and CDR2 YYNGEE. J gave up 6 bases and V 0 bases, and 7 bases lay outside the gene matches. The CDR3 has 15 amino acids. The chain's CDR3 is CASSVADRGLNGYTF. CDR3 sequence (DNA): TGTGCCAGCAGCGTAGCTGACAGGGGTCTAAATGGCTACACCTTC.

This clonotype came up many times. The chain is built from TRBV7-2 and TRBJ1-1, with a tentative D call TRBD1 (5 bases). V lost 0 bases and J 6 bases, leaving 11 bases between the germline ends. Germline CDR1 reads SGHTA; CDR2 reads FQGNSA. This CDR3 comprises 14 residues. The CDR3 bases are TGTGCCAGCAGCTTAGCGATGGGAGGGGCTGAAGCTTTCTTT. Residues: CASSLAMGGAEAFF.

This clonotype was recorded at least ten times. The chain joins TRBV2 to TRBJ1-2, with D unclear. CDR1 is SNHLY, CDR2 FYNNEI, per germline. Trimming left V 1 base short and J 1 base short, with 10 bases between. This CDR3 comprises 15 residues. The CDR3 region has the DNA TGTGCCAGCAGTGAAGGGCAGGTTCTTAACTATGGCTACACCTTC. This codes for CASSEGQVLNYGYTF.

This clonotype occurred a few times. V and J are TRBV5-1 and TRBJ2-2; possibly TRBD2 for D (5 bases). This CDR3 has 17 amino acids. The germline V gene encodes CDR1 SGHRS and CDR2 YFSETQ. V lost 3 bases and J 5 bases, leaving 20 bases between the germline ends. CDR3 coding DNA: TGCGCCAGCAGCTCCGGAGTGGTCGGGGTTCGGACCGGGGAGCTGTTTTTT. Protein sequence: CASSSGVVGVRTGELFF.

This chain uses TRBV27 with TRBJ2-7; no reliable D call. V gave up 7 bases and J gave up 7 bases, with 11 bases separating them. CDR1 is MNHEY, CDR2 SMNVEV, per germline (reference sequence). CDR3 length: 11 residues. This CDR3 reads CASIVHGEQYF. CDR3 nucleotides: TGTGCCAGCATCGTTCACGGGGAGCAGTACTTC.

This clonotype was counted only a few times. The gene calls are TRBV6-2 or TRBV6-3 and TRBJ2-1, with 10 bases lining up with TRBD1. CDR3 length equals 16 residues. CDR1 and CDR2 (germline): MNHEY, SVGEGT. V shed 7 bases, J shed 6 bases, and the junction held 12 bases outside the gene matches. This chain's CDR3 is CASTSTGGIGGNEQFF. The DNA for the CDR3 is TGTGCCAGCACCTCGACAGGGGGCATCGGGGGCAATGAGCAGTTCTTC.